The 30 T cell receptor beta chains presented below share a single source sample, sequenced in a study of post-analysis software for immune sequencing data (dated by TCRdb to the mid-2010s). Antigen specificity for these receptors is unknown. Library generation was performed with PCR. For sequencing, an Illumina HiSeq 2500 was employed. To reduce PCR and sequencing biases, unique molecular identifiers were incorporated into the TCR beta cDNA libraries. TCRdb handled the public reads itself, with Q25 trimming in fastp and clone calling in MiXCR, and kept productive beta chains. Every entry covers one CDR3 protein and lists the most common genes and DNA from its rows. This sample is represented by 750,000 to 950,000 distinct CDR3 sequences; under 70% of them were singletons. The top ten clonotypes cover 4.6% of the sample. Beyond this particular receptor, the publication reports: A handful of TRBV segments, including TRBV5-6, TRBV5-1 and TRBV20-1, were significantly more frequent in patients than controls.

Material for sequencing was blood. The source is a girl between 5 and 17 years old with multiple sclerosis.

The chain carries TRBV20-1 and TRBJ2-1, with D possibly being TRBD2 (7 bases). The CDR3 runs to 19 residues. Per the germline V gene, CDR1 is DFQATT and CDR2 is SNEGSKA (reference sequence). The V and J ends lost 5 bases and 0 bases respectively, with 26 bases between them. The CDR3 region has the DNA TGCAGTGCTCATATCCCGGGGGGCCTGGATCTAAGCTCCTACAATGAGCAGTTCTTC. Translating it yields CSAHIPGGLDLSSYNEQFF.

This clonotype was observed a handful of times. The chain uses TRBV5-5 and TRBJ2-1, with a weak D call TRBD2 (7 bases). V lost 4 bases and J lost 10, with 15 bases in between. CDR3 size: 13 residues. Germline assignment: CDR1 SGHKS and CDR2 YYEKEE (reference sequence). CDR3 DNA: TGTGCCAGCAGCCCGGGGGGCTTAGGGGAGCAGTTCTTC. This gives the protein CASSPGGLGEQFF.

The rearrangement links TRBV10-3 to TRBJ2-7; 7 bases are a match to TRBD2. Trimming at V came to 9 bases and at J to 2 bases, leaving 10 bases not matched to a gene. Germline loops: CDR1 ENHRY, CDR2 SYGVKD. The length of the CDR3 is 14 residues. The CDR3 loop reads CAISGGLPPYEQYF. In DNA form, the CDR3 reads TGTGCCATTTCGGGGGGACTACCGCCCTACGAGCAGTACTTC.

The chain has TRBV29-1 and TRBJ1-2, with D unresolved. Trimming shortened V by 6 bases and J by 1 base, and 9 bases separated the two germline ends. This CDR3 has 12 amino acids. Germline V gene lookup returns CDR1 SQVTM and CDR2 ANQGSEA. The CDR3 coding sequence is TGCAGCGTGAGGGTCAGTAACTATGGCTACACCTTC. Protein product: CSVRVSNYGYTF.

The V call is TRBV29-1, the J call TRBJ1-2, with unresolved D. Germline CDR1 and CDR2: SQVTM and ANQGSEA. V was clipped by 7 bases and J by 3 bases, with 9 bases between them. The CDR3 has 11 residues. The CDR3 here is CSAGDHYGYTF. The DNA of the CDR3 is TGCAGCGCCGGGGATCACTATGGCTACACCTTC.

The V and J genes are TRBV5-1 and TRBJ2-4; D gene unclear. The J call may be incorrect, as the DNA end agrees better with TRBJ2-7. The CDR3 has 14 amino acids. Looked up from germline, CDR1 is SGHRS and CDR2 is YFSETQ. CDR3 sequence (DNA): TGCGCCAGCAGGGAATCCATGTCCCGTGGCGAGCAGTACTTC. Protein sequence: CASRESMSRGEQYF.

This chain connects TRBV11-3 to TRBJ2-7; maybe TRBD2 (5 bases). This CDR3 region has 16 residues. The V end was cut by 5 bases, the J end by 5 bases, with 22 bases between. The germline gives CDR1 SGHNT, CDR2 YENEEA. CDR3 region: CASSLNPGDRGDEQYF. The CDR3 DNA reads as TGTGCCAGCAGCCTAAACCCCGGGGATAGAGGTGACGAGCAGTACTTC.

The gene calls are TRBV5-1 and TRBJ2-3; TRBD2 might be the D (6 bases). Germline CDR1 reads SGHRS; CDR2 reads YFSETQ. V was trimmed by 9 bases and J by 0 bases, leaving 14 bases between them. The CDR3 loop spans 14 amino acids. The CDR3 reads CATTGGLSTDTQYF. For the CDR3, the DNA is TGCGCCACCACTGGGGGACTTAGCACAGATACGCAGTATTTT.

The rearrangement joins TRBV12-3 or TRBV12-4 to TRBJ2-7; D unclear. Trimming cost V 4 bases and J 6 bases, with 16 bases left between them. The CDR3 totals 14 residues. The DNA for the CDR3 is TGTGCCAGCAGTTCCCCCGTTCCCGCCGCCGAGCAGTACTTC. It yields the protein CASSSPVPAAEQYF.

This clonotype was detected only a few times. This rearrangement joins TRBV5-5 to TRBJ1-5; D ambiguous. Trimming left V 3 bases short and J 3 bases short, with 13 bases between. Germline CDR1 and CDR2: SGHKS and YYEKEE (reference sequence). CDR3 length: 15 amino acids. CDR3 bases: TGTGCCAGCAGCTCGGAGTCCAATCCCAATCAGCCCCAGCATTTT. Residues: CASSSESNPNQPQHF. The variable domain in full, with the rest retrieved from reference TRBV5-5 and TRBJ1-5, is DAGVTQSPTHLIKTRGQQVTLRCSPISGHKSVSWYQQVLGQGPQFIFQYYEKEERGRGNFPDRFSARQFPNYSSELNVNALLLGDSALYLCASSSESNPNQPQHFGDGTRLSIL.

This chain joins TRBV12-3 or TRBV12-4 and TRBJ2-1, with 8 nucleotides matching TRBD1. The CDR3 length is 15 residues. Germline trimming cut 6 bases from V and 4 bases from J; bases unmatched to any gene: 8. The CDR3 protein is CASSRPGQAYNEQFF. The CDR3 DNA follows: TGTGCCAGCAGCCGACCGGGACAGGCGTACAATGAGCAGTTCTTC.

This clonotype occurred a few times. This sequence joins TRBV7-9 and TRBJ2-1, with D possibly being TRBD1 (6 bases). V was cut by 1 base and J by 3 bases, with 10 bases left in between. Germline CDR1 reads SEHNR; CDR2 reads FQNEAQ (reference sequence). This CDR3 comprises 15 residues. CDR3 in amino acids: CASSLEQGGYNEQFF. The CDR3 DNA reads TGTGCCAGCAGCTTAGAACAGGGTGGCTACAATGAGCAGTTCTTC.

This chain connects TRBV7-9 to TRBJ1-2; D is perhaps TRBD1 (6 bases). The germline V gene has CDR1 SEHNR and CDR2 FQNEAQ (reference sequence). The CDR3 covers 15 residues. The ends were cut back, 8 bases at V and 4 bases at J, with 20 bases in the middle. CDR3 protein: CASGQQGLPTYGYTF. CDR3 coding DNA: TGTGCCAGCGGACAACAGGGCCTCCCCACCTATGGCTACACCTTC.

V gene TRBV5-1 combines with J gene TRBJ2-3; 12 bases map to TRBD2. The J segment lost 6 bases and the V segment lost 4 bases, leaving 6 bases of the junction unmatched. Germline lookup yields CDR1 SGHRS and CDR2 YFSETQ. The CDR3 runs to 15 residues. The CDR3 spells CASSLRLAGADTQYF. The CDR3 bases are TGCGCCAGCAGCCTAAGACTAGCGGGGGCGGATACGCAGTATTTT. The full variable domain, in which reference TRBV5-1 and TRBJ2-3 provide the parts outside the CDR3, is KAGVTQTPRYLIKTRGQQVTLSCSPISGHRSVSWYQQTPGQGLQFLFEYFSETQRNKGNFPGRFSGRQFSNSRSEMNVSTLELGDSALYLCASSLRLAGADTQYFGPGTRLTVL.

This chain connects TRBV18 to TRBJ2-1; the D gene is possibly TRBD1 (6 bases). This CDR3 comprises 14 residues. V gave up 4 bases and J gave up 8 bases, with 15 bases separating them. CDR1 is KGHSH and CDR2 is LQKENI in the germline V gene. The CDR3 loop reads CASSRGPLVDEQFF. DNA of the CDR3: TGTGCCAGCTCACGGGGGCCTCTGGTCGATGAGCAGTTCTTC.

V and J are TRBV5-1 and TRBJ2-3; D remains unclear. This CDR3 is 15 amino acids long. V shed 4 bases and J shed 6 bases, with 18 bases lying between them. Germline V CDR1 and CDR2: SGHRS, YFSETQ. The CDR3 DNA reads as TGCGCCAGCAGCCCGAGAGGCGACCCCAAGGATACGCAGTATTTT. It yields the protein CASSPRGDPKDTQYF.

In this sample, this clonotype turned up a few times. The CDR3 bases are TGTGCCACCAGCAGAGAGGGGGACAGGGGAAAGCCCCAGCATTTT. Translation gives CATSREGDRGKPQHF. The genes are TRBV15 and TRBJ1-5; TRBD1 matches 10 bases. The length of the CDR3 is 15 residues. Trimming cost V 0 bases and J 8 bases; bases outside gene matches: 4. Germline CDR1 is LNHNV and CDR2 is YYDKDF (reference sequence).

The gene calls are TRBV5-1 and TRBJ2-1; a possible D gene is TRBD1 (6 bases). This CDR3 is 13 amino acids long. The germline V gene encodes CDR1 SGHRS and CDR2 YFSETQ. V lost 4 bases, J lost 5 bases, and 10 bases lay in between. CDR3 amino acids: CASSPGQNNEQFF. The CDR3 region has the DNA TGCGCCAGCAGCCCCGGACAGAACAATGAGCAGTTCTTC.

This chain's CDR3 is CASSPRSSSEFF. For the CDR3, the DNA is TGTGCCAGCAGCCCTCGCTCCTCCTCCGAGTTCTTC. The rearrangement links TRBV7-2 to TRBJ2-1; no reliable D call. Per germline, CDR1 SGHTA and CDR2 FQGNSA. The CDR3 has 12 amino acids. Between the trimmed V and J ends, which lost 5 bases and 14 bases, there was a span of 16 bases.

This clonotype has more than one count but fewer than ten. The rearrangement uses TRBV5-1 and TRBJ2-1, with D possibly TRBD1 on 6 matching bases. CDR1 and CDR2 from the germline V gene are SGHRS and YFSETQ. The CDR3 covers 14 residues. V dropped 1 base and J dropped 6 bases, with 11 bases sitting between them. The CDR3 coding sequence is TGCGCCAGCAGCTTGATCCAGGGGAGCAATGAGCAGTTCTTC. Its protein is CASSLIQGSNEQFF.

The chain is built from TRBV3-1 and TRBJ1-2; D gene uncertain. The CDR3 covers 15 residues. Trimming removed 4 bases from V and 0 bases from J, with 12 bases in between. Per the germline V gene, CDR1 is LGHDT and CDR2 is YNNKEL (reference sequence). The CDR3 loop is CASSLAMAANYGYTF. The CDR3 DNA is TGTGCCAGCAGCCTTGCTATGGCAGCTAACTATGGCTACACCTTC.

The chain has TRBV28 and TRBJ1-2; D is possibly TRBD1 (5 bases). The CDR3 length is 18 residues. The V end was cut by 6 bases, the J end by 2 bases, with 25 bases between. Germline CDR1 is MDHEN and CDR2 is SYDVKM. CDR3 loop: CASSLPGYRGSGNYGYTF. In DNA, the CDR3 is TGTGCCAGCAGCCTTCCAGGGTACCGGGGATCGGGCAACTATGGCTACACCTTC.

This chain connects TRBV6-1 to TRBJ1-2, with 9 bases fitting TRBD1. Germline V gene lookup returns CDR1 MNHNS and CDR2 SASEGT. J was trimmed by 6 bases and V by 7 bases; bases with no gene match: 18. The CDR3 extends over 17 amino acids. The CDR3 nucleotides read TGTGCCAGCACATCCAAACAGGGGGCGCGTTTCTTCGATGGCTACACCTTC. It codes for CASTSKQGARFFDGYTF.

The CDR3 bases are TGTGCCAGCAGCCCTGGGAGGGGGCGAATAGATGAGCAGTTCTTC. This gives the protein CASSPGRGRIDEQFF. The chain recombines TRBV7-9 with TRBJ2-1, with D tentatively TRBD1 or TRBD2 (7 bases each). This CDR3 spans 15 amino acids. Trimming removed 5 bases from V and 8 bases from J, with 19 bases in between. CDR1 and CDR2 (germline): SEHNR, FQNEAQ (reference sequence).

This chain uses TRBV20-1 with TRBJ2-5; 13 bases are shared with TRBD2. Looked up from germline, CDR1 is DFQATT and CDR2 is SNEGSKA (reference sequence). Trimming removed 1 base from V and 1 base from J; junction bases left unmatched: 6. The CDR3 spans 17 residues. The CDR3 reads CSARALLAGGPQETQYF. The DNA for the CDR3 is TGCAGTGCTAGAGCGCTACTAGCGGGAGGGCCCCAAGAGACCCAGTACTTC.

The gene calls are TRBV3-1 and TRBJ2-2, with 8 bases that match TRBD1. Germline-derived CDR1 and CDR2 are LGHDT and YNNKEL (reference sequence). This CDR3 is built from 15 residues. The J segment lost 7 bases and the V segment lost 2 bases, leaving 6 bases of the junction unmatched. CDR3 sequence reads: CASSQLTGADGELFF. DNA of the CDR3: TGTGCCAGCAGCCAACTGACAGGGGCTGACGGGGAGCTGTTTTTT.

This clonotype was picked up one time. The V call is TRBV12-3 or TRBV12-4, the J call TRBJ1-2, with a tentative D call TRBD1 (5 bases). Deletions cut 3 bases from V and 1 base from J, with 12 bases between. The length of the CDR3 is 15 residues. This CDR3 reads CASSLGPSLNYGYTF. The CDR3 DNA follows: TGTGCCAGCAGTTTGGGGCCAAGCCTTAACTATGGCTACACCTTC.

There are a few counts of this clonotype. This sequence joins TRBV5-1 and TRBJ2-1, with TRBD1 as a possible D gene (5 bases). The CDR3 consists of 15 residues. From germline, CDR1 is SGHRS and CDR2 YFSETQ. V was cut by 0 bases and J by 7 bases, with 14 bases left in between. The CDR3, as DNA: TGCGCCAGCAGCTTGGCTGTCAGGGCTGGTAATGAGCAGTTCTTC. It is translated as CASSLAVRAGNEQFF.

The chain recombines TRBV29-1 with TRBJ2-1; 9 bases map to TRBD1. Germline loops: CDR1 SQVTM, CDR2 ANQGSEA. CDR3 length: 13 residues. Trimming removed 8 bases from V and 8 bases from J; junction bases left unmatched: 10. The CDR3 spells CSSRPGQGYEQFF. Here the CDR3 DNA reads TGCAGCTCCCGGCCGGGACAGGGCTATGAGCAGTTCTTC.

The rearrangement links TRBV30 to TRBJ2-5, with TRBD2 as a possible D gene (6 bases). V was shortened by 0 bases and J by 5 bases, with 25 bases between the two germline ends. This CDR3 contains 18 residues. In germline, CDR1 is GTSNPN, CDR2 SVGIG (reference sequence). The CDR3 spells CAWSVQGTRGSGGETQYF. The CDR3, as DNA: TGTGCCTGGAGTGTACAAGGAACCCGGGGGTCTGGAGGGGAGACCCAGTACTTC.